The TCR beta chain under discussion was sequenced for a study of blood T cell repertoires in COVID-19. Across the study: Collection of acute and convalescent COVID-19 samples took place in the United States, Italy and Spain.

TCRdb keeps only in-frame clones here, not all; method: immunoSEQ multiplex PCR. The data hold about 260,000 clones, with about nine tenths observed a single time. Trimming stripped 7 bases from V and 4 bases from J, with 9 bases between. CDR1 is SQVTM and CDR2 is ANQGSEA in the germline V gene. The CDR3 runs to 11 residues. This rearrangement joins TRBV29-1 to TRBJ2-3; D gene ambiguous. The TCR originated in a woman aged 40 to 50 with acute or convalescent COVID-19. Sequenced: peripheral blood. The CDR3 DNA reads TGCAGCGGCAGTGAGGCAGATACGCAGTATTTT. This sequence encodes CSGSEADTQYF.